The 19 T cell receptor beta chains in this list originate from one sample, sequenced in a study of read filtering for tumor transcriptome and immune sequencing. From about 0.4 ug of RNA, a library with molecular barcoded alpha/delta and beta/gamma adaptors was made. TCRdb used MiXCR to reprocess the reads, holding one entry per CDR3 protein. The sample carries fewer than 30,000 distinct CDR3 sequences, roughly 14% recorded once. Input material: a population of CD138-negative cells sorted from bone marrow. The source is a donor older than 35 with multiple myeloma.

This clonotype was picked up one time. This chain joins TRBV10-2 and TRBJ2-3; 10 bases align to TRBD2. This CDR3 contains 15 residues. J was trimmed by 2 bases and V by 4 bases; bases with no gene match: 3. Germline CDR1 is WSHSY and CDR2 is SAAADI. In nucleotides, the CDR3 is TGCGCCAGCAGTGGGACTAGCGGTTTCACAGATACGCAGTATTTT. Its protein product is CASSGTSGFTDTQYF.

This clonotype was recorded many times. CDR3 protein: CASSATVQGSSPLHF. In DNA form, the CDR3 reads TGTGCCAGCAGCGCCACCGTACAGGGAAGTTCACCCCTCCACTTT. The J gene is TRBJ1-6, the V gene TRBV9; D may be TRBD1 (6 bases). Germline CDR1 reads SGDLS; CDR2 reads YYNGEE. This CDR3 is 15 amino acids long. Trimming shortened V by 3 bases and J by 9 bases, and 16 bases separated the two germline ends.

In its sample, this clonotype was seen many times. The rearrangement uses TRBV15 and TRBJ1-1, with no clear D. Per germline, CDR1 LNHNV and CDR2 YYDKDF (reference sequence). V gave up 0 bases and J gave up 3 bases, with 14 bases separating them. CDR3 size: 16 residues. The DNA of the CDR3 is TGTGCCACCAGCAGAGATGTTGTCCCATCTCACACTGAAGCTTTCTTT. Its protein is CATSRDVVPSHTEAFF.

Only a few counts were recorded for this clonotype. The V and J genes are TRBV27 and TRBJ1-5; maybe TRBD1 (5 bases). Germline CDR1 MNHEY, CDR2 SMNVEV (reference sequence). The CDR3 has 14 residues. V was cut by 5 bases and J by 1 base, with 9 bases left in between. The CDR3 nucleotides read TGTGCCAGCAGTCCGCGGACAAGCAATCAGCCCCAGCATTTT. This sequence encodes CASSPRTSNQPQHF.

This clonotype was counted many times. The chain joins TRBV7-2 to TRBJ2-1, with D tentatively TRBD1 or TRBD2 (6 bases each). Germline-derived CDR1 and CDR2 are SGHTA and FQGNSA. This CDR3 is built from 17 residues. Trimming stripped 5 bases from V and 5 bases from J, with 22 bases between. The CDR3 loop is CASSPTLGGGVNNEQFF. The CDR3 DNA reads as TGTGCCAGCAGCCCAACATTGGGGGGCGGGGTGAACAATGAGCAGTTCTTC.

This clonotype was counted ten times or more. This chain uses TRBV29-1 with TRBJ2-2; TRBD2 aligns across 7 bases. Germline values: CDR1 SQVTM, CDR2 ANQGSEA. With 1 base clipped from V and 6 bases from J, the junction kept 14 bases outside the gene matches. The CDR3 has 17 residues. The CDR3 sequence: CSVEGPRLTGGPGELFF. The DNA of the CDR3 is TGCAGCGTTGAAGGCCCCCGGTTGACGGGGGGTCCCGGGGAGCTGTTTTTT.

A note on this clonotype: A read error is possible here, since a much larger clone lies one base away. The final CDR3 position lacks the conserved phenylalanine or tryptophan, pointing to a likely read error. The DNA is omitted, as the CDR3 cannot be located on it reliably, and the CDR3 follows TCRdb's listing. V gene TRBV20-1 combines with J gene TRBJ1-1. The CDR3 region is 11 residues in length, termini included. Germline lookup yields CDR1 DFQATT and CDR2 SNEGSKA (reference sequence). The chain's CDR3 is CSAREGTLTFL.

This clonotype was found many times. This sequence joins TRBV19 and TRBJ2-3; perhaps TRBD2 as D (5 bases). Germline loops: CDR1 LNHDA, CDR2 SQIVND (reference sequence). The CDR3 spans 15 residues. V gave up 5 bases and J gave up 2 bases, with 14 bases separating them. DNA of the CDR3: TGTGCCAGTAGTGAGGGTCCGAGGATCACAGATACGCAGTATTTT. Residues: CASSEGPRITDTQYF.

Ten or more counts support this clonotype. The chain employs TRBV27 and TRBJ2-3; 13 positions agree with TRBD2. V lost 1 base and J lost 4; bases outside the gene matches: 2. Germline assignment: CDR1 MNHEY and CDR2 SMNVEV (reference sequence). This CDR3 has 16 residues. This chain's CDR3 is CASSLWTSGSPDTQYF. The CDR3 coding sequence is TGTGCCAGCAGTTTATGGACTAGCGGGAGCCCAGATACGCAGTATTTT.

This clonotype has more than one count but fewer than ten. Just one base apart from a much larger clone, this may be a read error. The chain couples TRBV27 to TRBJ2-6, with D perhaps matching TRBD2 (5 bases). The CDR3 is made up of 17 amino acids. Germline V lookup: CDR1 MNHEY, CDR2 SMNVEV (reference sequence). The CDR3 sequence: CAGSLRGDVGGANVLTF. CDR3 coding DNA: TGTGCCGGCAGTTTACGGGGAGACGTAGGGGGGGCCAACGTCCTGACTTTC.

This clonotype was recorded many times. The chain joins TRBV30 to TRBJ1-1; 11 nucleotides match TRBD1. CDR3 size: 14 residues. Germline lookup yields CDR1 GTSNPN and CDR2 SVGIG (reference sequence). Trimming took 3 bases from V and 10 from J; bases not matched to a gene: 10. CDR3 in DNA: TGTGCCTGGAGCGGACAGGGGGCAGGAATGGGAGCTTTCTTT. This encodes CAWSGQGAGMGAFF.

This clonotype was found many times. J is TRBJ1-5 and V is TRBV29-1; D remains unclear. The length of the CDR3 is 14 residues. Trimming left V 3 bases short and J 2 bases short, with 11 bases between. CDR1 is SQVTM and CDR2 is ANQGSEA in the germline V gene. The DNA of the CDR3 is TGCAGCGTTGATTTAGGGTACGGCAATCAGCCCCAGCATTTT. Translating gives CSVDLGYGNQPQHF.

This clonotype showed up many times. The V and J genes are TRBV7-9 and TRBJ2-3, with D perhaps assigned TRBD1 or TRBD2 (5 bases each). Germline V gene sequence: CDR1 SEHNR, CDR2 FQNEAQ (reference sequence). V gave up 5 bases and J gave up 6 bases, with 15 bases separating them. CDR3 length equals 14 residues. CDR3: CASSPGTLRDTQYF. Here the CDR3 DNA reads TGTGCCAGCAGCCCTGGGACCCTTCGGGATACGCAGTATTTT.

In this sample, this clonotype turned up many times. The chain combines TRBV11-2 with TRBJ2-5; no definite D call. The germline gives CDR1 SGHAT, CDR2 FQNNGV. V gave up 4 bases and J gave up 4 bases, with 7 bases separating them. The CDR3 is 12 amino acids. CDR3 loop: CASSSPGETQYF. DNA of the CDR3: TGTGCCAGCAGCTCCCCAGGAGAGACCCAGTACTTC.

This clonotype was recorded at least ten times. The J gene is TRBJ2-5, the V gene TRBV14, with 12 positions matching TRBD2. The V and J ends lost 2 bases and 5 bases, in that order; junction bases with no gene match: 12. This CDR3 is 18 amino acids long. Per germline, CDR1 SGHDN and CDR2 FVKESK. CDR3 DNA: TGTGCCAGCAGCCAACTCGAGACTAGCGGGGGTACTGGGGAGACCCAGTACTTC. Translating it yields CASSQLETSGGTGETQYF.

In the case of this clonotype: Because it lacks the conserved phenylalanine or tryptophan at the end, this CDR3 is likely a read error. The V and J genes are TRBV5-1 and TRBJ2-3; possibly TRBD2 for D (5 bases). CDR3 length: 13 amino acids. Germline V gene data show CDR1 as SGHRS and CDR2 as YFSETQ. Between the trimmed V and J ends, which lost 0 bases and 8 bases, there was a span of 10 bases. The CDR3 region has the DNA TGCGCCAGCAGCTTGGATCACAGCGGTACGCAGTATTTA. Translating gives CASSLDHSGTQYL.

At least ten counts were recorded for this clonotype. This chain uses TRBV5-1 with TRBJ2-3, with D perhaps TRBD1 (6 bases). Germline loops: CDR1 SGHRS, CDR2 YFSETQ. This CDR3 region has 14 residues. Trimming pared 6 bases from V and 2 bases from J, leaving 13 bases between. The CDR3 coding sequence is TGCGCCAGCACTCTGCAGGGGTCCACAGATACGCAGTATTTT. It yields the protein CASTLQGSTDTQYF.

This clonotype was counted at least ten times. The chain links TRBV9 to TRBJ2-1; D is possibly TRBD1 or TRBD2 (6 bases each). In germline, CDR1 is SGDLS, CDR2 YYNGEE. V was clipped by 3 bases and J by 3 bases, with 10 bases between them. The CDR3 extends over 14 amino acids. In DNA form, the CDR3 reads TGTGCCAGCAGCGGCAAGGGGGGCTACAATGAGCAGTTCTTC. Residues: CASSGKGGYNEQFF.

This clonotype was recorded at least ten times. The chain links TRBV20-1 to TRBJ1-1; tentatively, D is TRBD1 (6 bases). V gave up 0 bases and J gave up 4 bases, with 15 bases separating them. Germline V gives CDR1 DFQATT, CDR2 SNEGSKA (reference sequence). The CDR3 has 15 residues. The CDR3 is CSARDYRAGFTEAFF. For the CDR3, the DNA is TGCAGTGCTAGAGATTACAGGGCCGGGTTCACTGAAGCTTTCTTT.